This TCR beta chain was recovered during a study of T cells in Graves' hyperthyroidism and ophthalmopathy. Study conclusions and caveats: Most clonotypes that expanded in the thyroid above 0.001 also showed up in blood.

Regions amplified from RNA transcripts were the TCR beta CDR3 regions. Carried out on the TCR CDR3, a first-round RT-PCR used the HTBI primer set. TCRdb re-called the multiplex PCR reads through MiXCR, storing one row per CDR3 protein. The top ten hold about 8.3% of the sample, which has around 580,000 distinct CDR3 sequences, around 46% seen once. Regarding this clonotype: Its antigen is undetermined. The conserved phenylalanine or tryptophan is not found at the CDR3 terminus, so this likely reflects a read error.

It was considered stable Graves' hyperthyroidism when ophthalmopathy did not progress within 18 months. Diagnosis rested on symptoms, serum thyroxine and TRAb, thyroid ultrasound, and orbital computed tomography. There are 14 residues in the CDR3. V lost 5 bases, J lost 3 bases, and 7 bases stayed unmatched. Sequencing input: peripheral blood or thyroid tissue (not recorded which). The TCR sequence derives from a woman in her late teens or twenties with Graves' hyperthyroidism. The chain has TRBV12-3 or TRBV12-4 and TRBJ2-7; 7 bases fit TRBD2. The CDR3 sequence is CASSPGASGYEQYL. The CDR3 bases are TGTGCCAGCAGTCCCGGGGCTAGCGGCTACGAGCAGTACCTC.